The 2 T cell receptor beta chains reported below all come from one sample, sequenced in a study of tumor-infiltrating lymphocytes in primary liver carcinoma. Taking about 18-32 mg of unsorted bulk tissue, the authors co-extracted RNA and DNA. cDNA specific to TCR beta was made from around 470 ng of total RNA, with a constant-region primer employed for priming. Slightly modified ARM-PCR with three nested multiplex PCR rounds yielded TCR beta libraries. Forward primers for TRBV1-TRBV30 and a C-beta reverse primer served the first two PCR rounds, at about 10 cycles each. TCRdb redid the calling of the multiplex PCR reads with MiXCR, one entry per CDR3 protein. Of approximately 76,000 distinct CDR3 sequences in the sample, 71% were seen once. The sequencing input was liver tumor tissue from sampling region 4. Subset: tumor region T4, right-lateral pole. Receptors originate from an older woman with primary liver carcinoma and hepatitis B virus infection.

Turning to this clonotype: Sequence at one end of the junction differs from germline and may be a read error. This chain uses TRBV11-2 with TRBJ2-3; D uncertain. Germline V gene lookup returns CDR1 SGHAT and CDR2 FQNNGV. The CDR3 covers 14 residues. The CDR3 DNA reads as TGTGCTAGCAGCTTAGCTGTGATCACAGATACGCAGTATTTT. Translation: CASSLAVITDTQYF.

Comments on this clonotype: At one boundary the junction diverges from the germline segment, which might be a read error. DNA for the CDR3: TGTGCCAGCAGCTTAGGAACTATCGGGAAGCTAGAGCAGTTATTC. Translation gives CASSLGTIGKLEQLF. This chain connects TRBV11-3 to TRBJ2-1, with a weak D call TRBD2 (5 bases). In germline, CDR1 is SGHNT, CDR2 YENEEA. CDR3 size: 15 residues.